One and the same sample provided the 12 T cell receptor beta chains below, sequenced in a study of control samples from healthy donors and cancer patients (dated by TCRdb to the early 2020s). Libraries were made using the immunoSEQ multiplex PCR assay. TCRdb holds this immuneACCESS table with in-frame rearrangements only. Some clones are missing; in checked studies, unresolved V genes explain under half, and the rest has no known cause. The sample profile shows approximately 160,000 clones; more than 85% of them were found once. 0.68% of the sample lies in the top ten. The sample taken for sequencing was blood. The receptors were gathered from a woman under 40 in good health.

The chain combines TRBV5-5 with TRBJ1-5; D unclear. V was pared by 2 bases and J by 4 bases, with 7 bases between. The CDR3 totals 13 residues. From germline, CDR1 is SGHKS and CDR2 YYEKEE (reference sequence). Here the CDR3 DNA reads TGTGCCAGCAGCTTATGGATGAATCAGCCCCAGCATTTT. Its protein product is CASSLWMNQPQHF.

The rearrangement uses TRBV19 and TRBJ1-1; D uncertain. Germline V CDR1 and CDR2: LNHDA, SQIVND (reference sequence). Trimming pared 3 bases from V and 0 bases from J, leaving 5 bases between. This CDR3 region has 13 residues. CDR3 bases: TGTGCCAGTAGTATCCCGCTGAACACTGAAGCTTTCTTT. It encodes CASSIPLNTEAFF.

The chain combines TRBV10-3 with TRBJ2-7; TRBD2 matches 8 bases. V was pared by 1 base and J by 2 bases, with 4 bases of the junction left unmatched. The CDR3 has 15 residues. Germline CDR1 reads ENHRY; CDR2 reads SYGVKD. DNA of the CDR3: TGTGCCATCAGTGAGTGGAGCGGGAGTGCCTACGAGCAGTACTTC. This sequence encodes CAISEWSGSAYEQYF.

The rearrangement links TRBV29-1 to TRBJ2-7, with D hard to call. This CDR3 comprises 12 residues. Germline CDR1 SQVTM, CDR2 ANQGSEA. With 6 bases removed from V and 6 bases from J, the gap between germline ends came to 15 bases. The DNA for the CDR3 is TGCAGCGTACAGATTTCTATGGCCGAGCAGTACTTC. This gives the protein CSVQISMAEQYF.

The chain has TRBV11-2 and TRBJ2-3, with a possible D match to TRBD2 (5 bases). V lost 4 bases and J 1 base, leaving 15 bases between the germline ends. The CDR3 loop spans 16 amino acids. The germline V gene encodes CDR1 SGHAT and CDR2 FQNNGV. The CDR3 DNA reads TGTGCCAGCAGCTCCGAGTTGGGAGCGGGCACAGATACGCAGTATTTT. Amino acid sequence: CASSSELGAGTDTQYF. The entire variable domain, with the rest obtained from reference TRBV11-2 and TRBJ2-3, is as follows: EAGVAQSPRYKIIEKRQSVAFWCNPISGHATLYWYQQILGQGPKLLIQFQNNGVVDDSQLPKDRFSAERLKGVDSTLKIQPAKLEDSAVYLCASSSELGAGTDTQYFGPGTRLTVL.

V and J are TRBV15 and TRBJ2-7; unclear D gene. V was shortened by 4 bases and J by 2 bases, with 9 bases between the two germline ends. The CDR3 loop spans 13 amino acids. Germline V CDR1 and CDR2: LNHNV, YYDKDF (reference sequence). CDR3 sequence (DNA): TGTGCCACCAGCACTGAGTTCGCCTACGAGCAGTACTTC. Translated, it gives CATSTEFAYEQYF.

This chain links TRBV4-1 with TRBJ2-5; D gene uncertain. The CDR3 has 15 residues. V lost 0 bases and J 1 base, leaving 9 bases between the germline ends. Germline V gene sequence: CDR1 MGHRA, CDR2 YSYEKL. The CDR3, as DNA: TGCGCCAGCAGCCAAGATAGGGCTAGCCAAGAGACCCAGTACTTC. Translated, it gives CASSQDRASQETQYF.

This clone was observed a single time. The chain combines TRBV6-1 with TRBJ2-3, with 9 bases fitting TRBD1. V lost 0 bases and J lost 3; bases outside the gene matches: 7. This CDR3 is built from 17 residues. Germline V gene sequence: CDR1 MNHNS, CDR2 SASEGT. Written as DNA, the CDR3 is TGTGCCAGCAGTGAAGCGGTGGGGACAGGGCTGACAGATACGCAGTATTTT. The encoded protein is CASSEAVGTGLTDTQYF.

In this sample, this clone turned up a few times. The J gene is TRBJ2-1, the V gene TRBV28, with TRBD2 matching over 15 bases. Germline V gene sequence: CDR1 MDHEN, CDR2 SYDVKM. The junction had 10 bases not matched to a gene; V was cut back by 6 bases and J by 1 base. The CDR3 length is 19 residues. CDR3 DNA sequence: TGTGCCAGCAGCCACGGACTAGCGGGAGGGCCCGGGTCCTACAATGAGCAGTTCTTC. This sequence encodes CASSHGLAGGPGSYNEQFF.

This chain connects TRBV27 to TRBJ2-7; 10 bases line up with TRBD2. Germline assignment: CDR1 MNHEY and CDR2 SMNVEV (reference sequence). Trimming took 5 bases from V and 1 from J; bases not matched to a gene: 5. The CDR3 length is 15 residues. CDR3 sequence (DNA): TGTGCCAGCAGTCAAGGACTAGCGGATTCCTACGAGCAGTACTTC. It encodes CASSQGLADSYEQYF.

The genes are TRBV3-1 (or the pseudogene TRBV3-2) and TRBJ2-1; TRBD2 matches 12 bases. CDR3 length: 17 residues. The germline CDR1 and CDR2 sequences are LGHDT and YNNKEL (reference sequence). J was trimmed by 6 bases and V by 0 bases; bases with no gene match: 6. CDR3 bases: TGTGCCAGCAGCCAAGAGACGCTAGCGGGAGGGTTCAATGAGCAGTTCTTC. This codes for CASSQETLAGGFNEQFF.

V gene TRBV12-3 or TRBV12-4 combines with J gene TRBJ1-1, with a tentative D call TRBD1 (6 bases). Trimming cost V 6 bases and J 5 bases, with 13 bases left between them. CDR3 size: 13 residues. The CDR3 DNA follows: TGTGCCAGCAGCCCAGGGACATCGACTGAAGCTTTCTTT. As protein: CASSPGTSTEAFF.